This TCR beta chain was retrieved from a study of regulatory T cells in long-lasting Graves disease. Overall study findings and caveats: There were preferences for TRBV28, TRBJ1-2 and TRBJ2-5 in persistent disease.

Concerning this clonotype itself: Its antigen is still unknown.

The CDR3 covers 12 residues. Between the trimmed V and J ends, which lost 5 bases and 7 bases, there was a span of 10 bases. The germline gives CDR1 SGHTA, CDR2 FQGTGA. Time point given: newly diagnosed GD, antithyroid drugs for less than 3 months. PBMC RNA was the source of the TCR library. Researchers made TCR beta libraries by using iRepertoire HTBI primers and running Arm-PCR on CDR3 regions. MiXCR, run by TCRdb on the multiplex PCR reads, gives a single entry per CDR3 protein. The data contain some 600,000 distinct CDR3 sequences, about 16% of them singletons. Separately, the same data were catalogued under a study of T cells in Graves' hyperthyroidism and ophthalmopathy. That report adds: First-round RT-PCR with HTBI primers amplified the TCR CDR3 region. Expanded thyroid clonotypes (above 0.001) were mostly also found in blood.

The TCR comes from a man in his late teens or twenties with Graves disease. The genes are TRBV7-3 and TRBJ2-3; D not resolved. Specimen: peripheral blood mononuclear cells (PBMCs), collected at new diagnosis, from a patient treated with antithyroid drugs. CDR3 DNA: TGTGCCAGCAGCGCAATAGGGAATACGCAGTATTTT. It encodes CASSAIGNTQYF.